This T cell receptor (beta chain) was captured in a study of beta chain features in type 1 diabetes. The wider study: Patient and healthy donor groups were alike in age, gender and cell yields.

Study-wide findings and caveats: In the patient group, naive, central memory and Treg TCRB repertoires seemed more alike than in the healthy donor group.

As for this clone: Its specificity is not known.

Looked up from germline, CDR1 is MDHEN and CDR2 is SYDVKM. The CDR3 is made up of 18 amino acids. V gave up 4 bases and J gave up 5 bases; unmatched junction bases: 17. The entirety of the isolated RNA underwent reverse transcription, so expressed TCRB transcripts were sequenced. Only in-frame clones appear in the TCRdb table, and some are missing; sequencing was by immunoSEQ multiplex PCR. The table records about 250,000 clones, roughly 14% of them present only once. This TCR came from a woman aged 40-49 years in good health. The rearrangement joins TRBV28 to TRBJ2-3; TRBD2 matches 8 bases. Sequenced: naive CD4+ T cells from blood. CDR3 amino acids: CASSSPPSTSEHGDTQYF. In nucleotides, the CDR3 is TGTGCCAGCAGTTCCCCACCTTCGACTAGCGAGCATGGAGATACGCAGTATTTT. The full variable domain, its missing parts supplied by reference TRBV28 and TRBJ2-3, is DVKVTQSSRYLVKRTGEKVFLECVQDMDHENMFWYRQDPGLGLRLIYFSYDVKMKEKGDIPEGYSVSREKKERFSLILESASTNQTSMYLCASSSPPSTSEHGDTQYFGPGTRLTVL.